This T cell receptor (beta chain) was retrieved from a study of T cells and copy number aberrations in small-cell lung cancer (TCRdb year 2021). Study-level background: Whole-exome sequencing of the same tumor regions was paired with TCR repertoire sequencing so that T cell metrics could be related to mutations and copy number aberrations. Tumor TCR data were available for some 16 patients, and 13 to 15 patients had TCR data from both tumor and normal tissue.

The immunoSEQ hsTCRB Kit, with multiplexed V- and J-gene primers, was used to amplify TCR-beta CDR3 regions from genomic DNA. Unique DNA barcodes were added in a second PCR, and the samples were pooled together with one negative control and one positive control. The pooled TCR-beta libraries were sequenced using a 150-cycle paired-end protocol on an Illumina MiSeq. The paper's processing steps were these. Adaptive Biotechnologies processed the raw sequencing data and produced a report containing normalized, annotated TCR-beta repertoires. To compute T-cell density, TCR-beta templates were normalized to usable DNA, with usable DNA estimated through amplification of housekeeping genes. Richness was the count of unique rearrangements, and clonality was defined as 1 minus Pielou's evenness. TCRdb retrieved this table from immuneACCESS and kept in-frame rearrangements only. Not all clones are present; in checked studies, unresolved V genes account for under half, and no reason is known for the remainder. V, J and clone size are those of that table, while D and trimming were read from the DNA. Here the sample has 6,000 to 7,500 clones; 82% occur a single time. The ten largest clones take up less than 6% of the sample.

The CDR3 has 10 amino acids, counting the end cysteine and phenylalanine. Only CDR3 DNA remains: 30 bases, in frame from the first base. Study-wide findings and limitations: Lower T-cell density, richness and clonality were observed in tumors than in adjacent lung tissue, although the difference in density was not significant. All specimens consisted of formalin-fixed paraffin-embedded tissue, which is known to introduce sequencing artifacts. Because surgical resection is uncommon in small-cell lung cancer, the study was limited by a small sample size, and the findings need validation.

Donors were patients with limited-stage small-cell lung cancer who underwent surgical resection in Hangzhou, China, between about 2007 and 2021. All donors had upfront surgery without preoperative chemotherapy or radiotherapy, and none received immunotherapy before or after surgery. All 20 or so patients in the sequenced cohort were smokers or heavy second-hand smokers. Adjacent normal lung was collected at least 2 cm from the tumor margin and was confirmed morphologically free of malignant cells by two pathologists. To characterize T cell repertoire heterogeneity, the study applied multi-region TCR-beta sequencing to resected limited-stage small-cell lung cancers and to tumor-adjacent lung tissue. The AllPrep DNA/RNA FFPE Kit (Qiagen) was used to extract genomic DNA from FFPE tissue. This clone appeared a single time. The target of this receptor is not known. Within one base of it there is no much larger clone, and no base qualities were kept.

Recombination connected TRBV12-2 to TRBJ2-1. TRBV12-2 corresponds to a pseudogene. The sequencing sample was made of normal tissue next to the tumor. The clonotype comes from a woman aged 50 to 60 with small cell lung cancer. The CDR3: CARIHNEQFF. The DNA sequence is as follows: TGTGCAAGGATTCACAATGAGCAGTTCTTC.